Listed here are 21 T cell receptor beta chains from one sample, sequenced in a study of T cells after yellow fever vaccination. In TCRdb, the 5' RACE reads were re-called with MiXCR into one record per CDR3 protein. The sample carries about 340,000 distinct CDR3 sequences, roughly 8.7% recorded once. The specimen was PBMCs, collected on the day of the first yellow fever vaccination. The receptor set was obtained from a man between 18 and 29 years old who received the YFV17D yellow fever vaccine.

This clonotype was detected a few times. The chain links TRBV6-1 to TRBJ2-7; D call uncertain. Per germline, CDR1 MNHNS and CDR2 SASEGT. With 1 base removed from V and 2 bases from J, the gap between germline ends came to 9 bases. The CDR3 runs 14 residues. For the CDR3, the DNA is TGTGCCAGCAGTGAAGTGGGCAAGACCTACGAGCAGTACTTC. Its translation: CASSEVGKTYEQYF.

The chain couples TRBV5-4 to TRBJ2-1, with 16 bases that match TRBD2. CDR3 length equals 15 residues. From germline, CDR1 is SGHNT and CDR2 YYREEE (reference sequence). Losses at the gene ends were 4 bases for V and 9 bases for J; bases not matched to a gene: 4. The CDR3 region has the DNA TGTGCCAGCAGCGTGGGACTAGCGGGGGGGCGTGAGCAGTTCTTC. Its protein product is CASSVGLAGGREQFF.

This clonotype occurred a few times. The chain employs TRBV5-1 and TRBJ2-5; D is undetermined. V shed 4 bases and J shed 0 bases, with 10 bases lying between them. The CDR3 is made up of 14 amino acids. CDR1 and CDR2 from the germline V gene are SGHRS and YFSETQ. Here the CDR3 DNA reads TGCGCCAGCAGCCCCTCGCCGAACCAAGAGACCCAGTACTTC. It specifies CASSPSPNQETQYF.

The genes are TRBV29-1 and TRBJ1-2; D gene unclear. Germline V gene sequence: CDR1 SQVTM, CDR2 ANQGSEA. V lost 4 bases and J lost 7, with 10 bases in between. The CDR3 is 11 residues long. The CDR3 DNA reads as TGCAGCGTTGGGGAGTCGGGTGGCTACACCTTC. Amino acid sequence: CSVGESGGYTF.

This clonotype has a handful of counts. The rearrangement links TRBV5-1 to TRBJ2-7; possible D gene TRBD2, 6 bases. V was clipped by 3 bases and J by 7 bases, with 17 bases between them. Germline V CDR1 and CDR2: SGHRS, YFSETQ. The CDR3 spans 14 residues. CDR3 nucleotide sequence: TGCGCCAGCAGCTCCGGAGGGGCTACCGGGGAGCAGTACGTC. Protein product: CASSSGGATGEQYV.

The rearrangement links TRBV5-6 to TRBJ2-3, with D perhaps TRBD1 (5 bases). Germline assignment: CDR1 SGHDT and CDR2 YYEEEE. The CDR3 loop spans 15 amino acids. Trimming removed 6 bases at V and 0 bases at J, with 14 bases between. CDR3 in amino acids: CASTARTSSTDTQYF. DNA of the CDR3: TGTGCCAGCACCGCGCGGACATCCAGCACAGATACGCAGTATTTT.

The V gene is TRBV4-3, the J gene TRBJ2-2, with D perhaps matching TRBD1 (6 bases). Germline V CDR1 and CDR2: LGHNA, YSLEER. This CDR3 region has 14 residues. The V and J ends lost 5 bases and 4 bases respectively, with 11 bases between them. The CDR3 is CASSSNRVTGELFF. The CDR3, as DNA: TGCGCCAGCAGCTCGAACAGGGTCACCGGGGAGCTGTTTTTT.

This clonotype was seen a few times. This chain joins TRBV24-1 and TRBJ2-1, with TRBD2 as a possible D gene (6 bases). The germline CDR1 and CDR2 sequences are KGHDR and SFDVKD. Trimming stripped 9 bases from V and 7 bases from J, with 12 bases between. CDR3 size: 12 residues. The CDR3 nucleotides read TGTGCCACCGGCGGGGCAGGGAATGAGCAGTTCTTC. Translation gives CATGGAGNEQFF.

The gene calls are TRBV4-2 and TRBJ2-5; 12 nucleotides line up with TRBD2. The CDR3 runs to 15 residues. CDR1 and CDR2 from the germline V gene are LGHNA and YNFKEQ. With V trimmed by 4 bases and J by 4 bases, 4 bases remained unmatched. DNA of the CDR3: TGTGCCAGCAGCCGAGGACTAGCGGGGACAGAGACCCAGTACTTC. Protein product: CASSRGLAGTETQYF.

This clonotype was detected a few times. The rearrangement joins TRBV19 to TRBJ1-2, with a tentative D call TRBD1 (6 bases). Germline V gives CDR1 LNHDA, CDR2 SQIVND (reference sequence). The V and J ends lost 3 bases and 3 bases respectively, with 14 bases between them. This CDR3 has 15 residues. The CDR3 loop reads CASSIVRGPYYGYTF. Here the CDR3 DNA reads TGTGCCAGTAGTATCGTCCGGGGGCCCTACTATGGCTACACCTTC.

Ten or more counts support this clonotype. The chain has TRBV25-1 and TRBJ2-5; the D call may be TRBD1 or TRBD2 (6 bases each). The CDR3 contains 13 residues. Trimming removed 1 base from V and 6 bases from J, with 9 bases in between. Germline loops: CDR1 MGHDK, CDR2 SYGVNS. Here the CDR3 reads CASSEWGAQTQYF. CDR3 DNA: TGTGCCAGCAGTGAATGGGGGGCGCAGACCCAGTACTTC. Using reference TRBV25-1 and TRBJ2-5 for the parts outside the CDR3, the full variable domain is EADIYQTPRYLVIGTGKKITLECSQTMGHDKMYWYQQDPGMELHLIHYSYGVNSTEKGDLSSESTVSRIRTEHFPLTLESARPSHTSQYLCASSEWGAQTQYFGPGTRLLVL.

This clonotype has ten or more counts. The chain joins TRBV10-3 to TRBJ2-7, with 8 positions matching TRBD1. This CDR3 comprises 13 residues. Germline values: CDR1 ENHRY, CDR2 SYGVKD. V was clipped by 4 bases and J by 6 bases; unmatched bases: 5. The CDR3 here is CAISATDRGEQYV. The CDR3 DNA sequence: TGTGCCATCAGTGCCACAGACAGGGGCGAGCAGTACGTC.

This clonotype was seen a few times. The chain combines TRBV12-3 or TRBV12-4 with TRBJ2-3; possible D gene TRBD1, 6 bases. The CDR3 sequence is 15 residues long. Trimming took 7 bases from V and 4 from J, leaving 18 bases between them. The CDR3 region is CASTSGQTGADTQYF. In DNA, the CDR3 is TGTGCCAGCACCTCGGGACAAACCGGGGCAGATACGCAGTATTTT.

J is TRBJ1-1 and V is TRBV7-9; perhaps TRBD1 as D (5 bases). The germline gives CDR1 SEHNR, CDR2 FQNEAQ (reference sequence). The length of the CDR3 is 13 residues. The V gene lost 3 bases and the J gene lost 5 bases, with 10 bases spanning the gap. The CDR3 DNA is TGTGCCAGCAGCTTTGGAGAGGGGACTGAAGCTTTCTTT. Translation gives CASSFGEGTEAFF.

In its sample, this clonotype was seen a few times. The rearrangement links TRBV12-3 or TRBV12-4 to TRBJ2-7; D is possibly TRBD1 (5 bases). Trimming shortened V by 6 bases and J by 6 bases, and 12 bases separated the two germline ends. This CDR3 contains 12 residues. The chain's CDR3 is CASRPTGSEQYF. The CDR3 nucleotides are TGTGCCAGCAGACCCACAGGATCCGAGCAGTACTTC.

This clonotype showed up just a few times. J is TRBJ2-7 and V is TRBV6-1, with D perhaps assigned TRBD1 or TRBD2 (6 bases each). The CDR3 extends over 14 amino acids. Looked up from germline, CDR1 is MNHNS and CDR2 is SASEGT. Trimming removed 4 bases from V and 3 bases from J, with 13 bases in between. CDR3 protein: CASSVGGENYEQYV. The CDR3 nucleotides read TGTGCCAGCAGTGTGGGGGGCGAGAACTACGAGCAGTACGTC.

This clonotype was detected only a few times. CDR3 region: CASSPSWQGASSPLHF. CDR3 in DNA: TGTGCCAGCTCACCGTCGTGGCAGGGGGCTAGTTCACCCCTCCACTTT. V and J are TRBV18 and TRBJ1-6; TRBD1 aligns across 8 bases. V shed 3 bases, J shed 9 bases, and the junction held 10 bases outside the gene matches. Germline V CDR1 and CDR2: KGHSH, LQKENI. CDR3 length: 16 residues.

This chain links TRBV5-4 with TRBJ2-3; 7 nucleotides align to TRBD1. The germline gives CDR1 SGHNT, CDR2 YYREEE (reference sequence). J gave up 1 base and V 2 bases, and 4 bases lay outside the gene matches. The CDR3 extends over 15 amino acids. The CDR3 sequence is CASSFRGGRTDTQYF. CDR3 nucleotide sequence: TGTGCCAGCAGCTTTAGAGGGGGCCGCACAGATACGCAGTATTTT. Based on the CDR3 plus reference TRBV5-4 and TRBJ2-3, the full variable domain is ETGVTQSPTHLIKTRGQQVTLRCSSQSGHNTVSWYQQALGQGPQFIFQYYREEENGRGNFPPRFSGLQFPNYSSELNVNALELDDSALYLCASSFRGGRTDTQYFGPGTRLTVL.

This clonotype was seen only a few times. The gene calls are TRBV7-6 and TRBJ1-4; TRBD1 matches 8 bases. The germline CDR1 and CDR2 sequences are SGHVS and FNYEAQ. V dropped 9 bases and J dropped 7; count of bases not matched to a gene: 4. This CDR3 has 12 residues. The CDR3 sequence is CASQGASEKLFF. DNA of the CDR3: TGTGCCAGTCAGGGGGCTAGTGAAAAACTGTTTTTT.

There are many counts of this clonotype. The V call is TRBV10-3, the J call TRBJ1-5; tentatively, D is TRBD1 (5 bases). Trimming took 6 bases from V and 4 from J, leaving 10 bases between them. CDR3 length equals 13 residues. CDR1 ENHRY and CDR2 SYGVKD come from the germline V gene. CDR3 DNA: TGTGCCATCAGGGGGGATTTGAATCAGCCCCAGCATTTT. Translating it yields CAIRGDLNQPQHF.

The rearrangement uses TRBV6-4 and TRBJ1-5, with 9 nucleotides matching TRBD1. The J segment lost 6 bases and the V segment lost 3 bases, leaving 6 bases of the junction unmatched. This CDR3 comprises 15 residues. CDR1 and CDR2 (germline): MRHNA, SNTAGT. The CDR3 coding sequence is TGTGCCAGCAGTGAGACCACAGGGGGCGGTCAGCCCCAGCATTTT. This sequence encodes CASSETTGGGQPQHF.